Shown below are 22 T cell receptor beta chains from a single sample sequenced in a study of blood T cell repertoires in COVID-19. Assay: immunoSEQ multiplex PCR; the TCRdb copy retains only in-frame clones and omits some. The table lists hundreds of thousands of clones, about 86% of them singletons. The sequenced material came from peripheral blood. The source of these receptors is an older man with acute or convalescent COVID-19.

A single count supports this clone. The chain carries TRBV7-8 and TRBJ2-7, with D perhaps matching TRBD2 (5 bases). Germline assignment: CDR1 SGHVS and CDR2 FQNEAQ. With 0 bases removed from V and 7 bases from J, the gap between germline ends came to 13 bases. This CDR3 contains 14 residues. This chain's CDR3 is CASSLASTSGEQYF. In DNA form, the CDR3 reads TGTGCCAGCAGCTTAGCCTCAACCTCGGGGGAGCAGTACTTC. Full variable domain (remainder filled in from reference TRBV7-8 and TRBJ2-7): GAGVSQSPRYKVAKRGQDVALRCDPISGHVSLFWYQQALGQGPEFLTYFQNEAQLDKSGLPSDRFFAERPEGSVSTLKIQRTQQEDSAVYLCASSLASTSGEQYFGPGTRLTVT.

The chain links TRBV7-6 to TRBJ2-3, with D possibly matching TRBD2 (7 bases). Per germline, CDR1 SGHVS and CDR2 FNYEAQ. Trimming stripped 5 bases from V and 2 bases from J, with 20 bases between. CDR3 length equals 17 residues. CDR3 bases: TGTGCCAGCAGCGCAAGAGGGGGGCGGGGGAACACAGATACGCAGTATTTT. As protein: CASSARGGRGNTDTQYF.

This chain links TRBV18 with TRBJ2-1; a possible D gene is TRBD1 (6 bases). CDR3 size: 12 residues. The germline V gene encodes CDR1 KGHSH and CDR2 LQKENI. The V end lost 8 bases, the J end lost 7 bases, and 12 bases lay between the germline ends. The CDR3, as DNA: TGTGCCAGCACGGCTCAGGGGAATGAGCAGTTCTTC. Protein: CASTAQGNEQFF.

This chain joins TRBV9 and TRBJ1-6; TRBD1 matches 9 bases. The CDR3 consists of 14 residues. CDR1 is SGDLS and CDR2 is YYNGEE in the germline V gene. Germline trimming cut 3 bases from V and 9 bases from J; bases unmatched to any gene: 4. In DNA, the CDR3 is TGTGCCAGCAGCGGACAGGGGGGCATTTCACCCCTCCACTTT. This translates into CASSGQGGISPLHF.

The CDR3 region has the DNA TGTGCCAGCAGCTTAGTCGGCAGGGCCTACGAGCAGTACTTC. Protein sequence: CASSLVGRAYEQYF. V usage is TRBV11-1 and J usage is TRBJ2-7, with D perhaps TRBD1 (5 bases). V lost 1 base to trimming and J lost 2 bases, with 9 bases between them. In germline, CDR1 is SGHAT, CDR2 FQDESV (reference sequence). The CDR3 contains 14 residues.

The chain has TRBV6-5 and TRBJ1-5, with D perhaps TRBD1 (6 bases). The CDR3 length is 14 residues. V was shortened by 6 bases and J by 2 bases, with 11 bases between the two germline ends. Germline V gene data show CDR1 as MNHEY and CDR2 as SVGAGI. CDR3 region: CASSIQGGNQPQHF. The CDR3, as DNA: TGTGCCAGCAGCATACAGGGAGGCAATCAGCCCCAGCATTTT.

The J gene is TRBJ2-3, the V gene TRBV7-3; D gene unclear. The CDR3 totals 15 residues. The ends were cut back, 5 bases at V and 4 bases at J, with 16 bases in the middle. Germline CDR1 is SGHTA and CDR2 is FQGTGA. The CDR3 reads CASSPRRAAPDTQYF. The CDR3, as DNA: TGTGCCAGCAGCCCGCGGCGCGCAGCGCCAGATACGCAGTATTTT. Full variable domain (outside the CDR3, taken from reference TRBV7-3 and TRBJ2-3): GAGVSQTPSNKVTEKGKYVELRCDPISGHTALYWYRQSLGQGPEFLIYFQGTGAADDSGLPNDRFFAVRPEGSVSTLKIQRTERGDSAVYLCASSPRRAAPDTQYFGPGTRLTVL.

The V and J genes are TRBV19 and TRBJ2-7, with D possibly matching TRBD2 (5 bases). There are 13 residues in the CDR3. From germline, CDR1 is LNHDA and CDR2 SQIVND (reference sequence). V was cut by 6 bases and J by 3 bases, with 12 bases left in between. CDR3 protein: CASSLDRDYEQYF. The CDR3, as DNA: TGTGCCAGTAGCTTGGACCGGGACTACGAGCAGTACTTC.

The chain links TRBV2 to TRBJ2-7, with D possibly being TRBD1 (6 bases). Trimming pared 3 bases from V and 6 bases from J, leaving 15 bases between. Germline assignment: CDR1 SNHLY and CDR2 FYNNEI. The CDR3 extends over 14 amino acids. Here the CDR3 reads CASSDPGARGEQYF. The CDR3 nucleotides read TGTGCCAGCAGTGACCCAGGGGCAAGAGGCGAGCAGTACTTC.

The rearrangement uses TRBV13 and TRBJ1-3; tentatively, D is TRBD1 (6 bases). Germline V gene lookup returns CDR1 PRHDT and CDR2 FYEKMQ (reference sequence). The V end was cut by 0 bases, the J end by 0 bases, with 9 bases between. The CDR3 has 16 amino acids. The CDR3 here is CASSLGTGFSGNTIYF. CDR3 sequence (DNA): TGTGCCAGCAGCTTAGGGACAGGCTTCTCTGGAAACACCATATATTTT.

The chain joins TRBV5-5 to TRBJ1-1; the D gene is possibly TRBD1 (6 bases). Germline CDR1 and CDR2: SGHKS and YYEKEE (reference sequence). V lost 7 bases to trimming and J lost 6 bases, with 22 bases between them. The CDR3 sequence is 15 residues long. DNA for the CDR3: TGTGCCAGCCACTTTACTAAACAGGGTTGGCCTGAAGCTTTCTTT. It specifies CASHFTKQGWPEAFF.

This clone appeared a single time. The CDR3 nucleotides read TGTGCCAGCAGCGTAGTGGCCACCGACTACAATGAGCAGTTCTTC. It translates to CASSVVATDYNEQFF. The V call is TRBV9, the J call TRBJ2-1; D is undetermined. Germline values: CDR1 SGDLS, CDR2 YYNGEE. CDR3 length: 15 amino acids. V was trimmed by 0 bases and J by 3 bases, leaving 10 bases between them.

The V and J genes are TRBV6-1 and TRBJ2-2, with 10 bases fitting TRBD2. CDR1 and CDR2 (germline): MNHNS, SASEGT. The CDR3 consists of 17 residues. V gave up 1 base and J gave up 3 bases; unmatched junction bases: 5. CDR3 region: CASSEGSGGLYTGELFF. The DNA for the CDR3 is TGTGCCAGCAGTGAAGGTAGCGGGGGGCTTTACACCGGGGAGCTGTTTTTT.

The rearrangement links TRBV9 to TRBJ2-3; 10 bases are a match to TRBD2. The CDR3 sequence is 15 residues long. CDR1 is SGDLS, CDR2 YYNGEE, per germline. Trimming took 3 bases from V and 5 from J; bases not matched to a gene: 6. As DNA, the CDR3 is TGTGCCAGCAGCGCCACTAGCGGGGTTGAAGATACGCAGTATTTT. Translation gives CASSATSGVEDTQYF. The variable domain in full, with the rest retrieved from reference TRBV9 and TRBJ2-3, is DSGVTQTPKHLITATGQRVTLRCSPRSGDLSVYWYQQSLDQGLQFLIQYYNGEERAKGNILERFSAQQFPDLHSELNLSSLELGDSALYFCASSATSGVEDTQYFGPGTRLTVL.

The rearrangement joins TRBV7-2 to TRBJ1-3; D is unclear. The CDR3 runs 16 residues. Deletions cut 4 bases from V and 2 bases from J, with 15 bases between. Germline lookup yields CDR1 SGHTA and CDR2 FQGNSA. Written as DNA, the CDR3 is TGTGCCAGCAGCTCCAGGAGGCGCAACCCTGGAAACACCATATATTTT. Protein: CASSSRRRNPGNTIYF.

The rearrangement joins TRBV19 to TRBJ1-1; D is uncertain. The CDR3 sequence is 13 residues long. Germline V CDR1 and CDR2: LNHDA, SQIVND (reference sequence). Trimming pared 8 bases from V and 4 bases from J, leaving 14 bases between. The CDR3 here is CASDRRIGTEAFF. The CDR3 coding sequence is TGTGCCAGTGACCGGCGGATAGGCACTGAAGCTTTCTTT.

V usage is TRBV28 and J usage is TRBJ2-7; a possible D gene is TRBD2 (7 bases). CDR1 is MDHEN and CDR2 is SYDVKM in the germline V gene. The CDR3 is 14 amino acids. Trimming stripped 6 bases from V and 5 bases from J, with 17 bases between. CDR3 bases: TGTGCCAGCAGGTACCCAGGGGAGGGGAACGAGCAGTACTTC. Its protein product is CASRYPGEGNEQYF. The variable domain in full, with the rest retrieved from reference TRBV28 and TRBJ2-7, is DVKVTQSSRYLVKRTGEKVFLECVQDMDHENMFWYRQDPGLGLRLIYFSYDVKMKEKGDIPEGYSVSREKKERFSLILESASTNQTSMYLCASRYPGEGNEQYFGPGTRLTVT.

The chain links TRBV9 to TRBJ1-4; weak D call: TRBD1 (5 bases). With 6 bases removed from V and 7 bases from J, the gap between germline ends came to 16 bases. CDR1 and CDR2 from the germline V gene are SGDLS and YYNGEE. This CDR3 is built from 14 residues. CDR3 sequence reads: CASTEGHKSEKLFF. The DNA of the CDR3 is TGTGCCAGCACTGAAGGACATAAGAGTGAAAAACTGTTTTTT.

In DNA, the CDR3 is TGTGCCAGCACCGGGACAGGGGAAGGAGAAAACACTGAAGCTTTCTTT. It yields the protein CASTGTGEGENTEAFF. The rearrangement links TRBV28 to TRBJ1-1; 10 nucleotides align to TRBD1. V was pared by 7 bases and J by 2 bases, with 10 bases of the junction left unmatched. CDR3 length: 16 residues. Germline V gene lookup returns CDR1 MDHEN and CDR2 SYDVKM. The full variable domain, in which reference TRBV28 and TRBJ1-1 provide the parts outside the CDR3, is DVKVTQSSRYLVKRTGEKVFLECVQDMDHENMFWYRQDPGLGLRLIYFSYDVKMKEKGDIPEGYSVSREKKERFSLILESASTNQTSMYLCASTGTGEGENTEAFFGQGTRLTVV.

The CDR3 spells CAISLSGNNEQFF. The CDR3 DNA follows: TGTGCCATCAGCCTTAGCGGGAACAATGAGCAGTTCTTC. The genes are TRBV10-3 and TRBJ2-1; TRBD2 matches at 8 bases. The CDR3 is made up of 13 amino acids. Germline CDR1 reads ENHRY; CDR2 reads SYGVKD. The J segment lost 5 bases and the V segment lost 6 bases, leaving 3 bases of the junction unmatched.

The chain joins TRBV5-5 to TRBJ2-1; 9 nucleotides align to TRBD2. This CDR3 contains 15 residues. The J segment lost 4 bases and the V segment lost 2 bases, leaving 4 bases of the junction unmatched. CDR1 is SGHKS and CDR2 is YYEKEE in the germline V gene (reference sequence). This CDR3 reads CASSLRGGEYNEQFF. The DNA of the CDR3 is TGTGCCAGCAGCTTACGCGGGGGGGAATACAATGAGCAGTTCTTC.

V usage is TRBV15 and J usage is TRBJ1-1; TRBD1 might be the D (5 bases). The germline gives CDR1 LNHNV, CDR2 YYDKDF (reference sequence). CDR3 length: 14 amino acids. V shed 3 bases and J shed 7 bases, with 15 bases lying between them. The CDR3 here is CATSSGGLPFEAFF. CDR3 nucleotides: TGTGCCACCAGCAGTGGGGGACTGCCCTTTGAAGCTTTCTTT.